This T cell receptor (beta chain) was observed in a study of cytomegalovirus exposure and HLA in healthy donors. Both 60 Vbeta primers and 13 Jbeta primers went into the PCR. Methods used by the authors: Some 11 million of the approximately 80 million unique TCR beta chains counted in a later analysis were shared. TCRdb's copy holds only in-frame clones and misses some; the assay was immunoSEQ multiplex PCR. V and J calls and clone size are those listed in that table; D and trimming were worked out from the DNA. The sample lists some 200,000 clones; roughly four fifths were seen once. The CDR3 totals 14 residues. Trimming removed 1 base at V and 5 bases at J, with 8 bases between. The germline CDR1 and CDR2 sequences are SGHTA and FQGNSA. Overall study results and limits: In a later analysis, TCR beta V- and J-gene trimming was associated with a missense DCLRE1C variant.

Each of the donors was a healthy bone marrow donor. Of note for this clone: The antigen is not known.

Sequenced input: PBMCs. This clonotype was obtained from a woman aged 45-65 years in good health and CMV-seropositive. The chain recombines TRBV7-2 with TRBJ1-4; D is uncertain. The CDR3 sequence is CASSLEARNEKLFF. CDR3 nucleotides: TGTGCCAGCAGCTTAGAGGCGAGGAATGAAAAACTGTTTTTT.